The 20 T cell receptor beta chains below all came from one sample that was sequenced in a study of T cell repertoires in cytomegalovirus infection. One entry per CDR3 protein, called by TCRdb with MiXCR from the reads. The sample lists 350,000 to 550,000 distinct CDR3 sequences; approximately 31% were seen once. Source material: PBMCs. The receptors originated from a human donor in good health (CMV status not recorded). Some clones in this sample may be carry-over from other donors' samples.

The chain couples TRBV28 to TRBJ2-1; D is perhaps TRBD1 (5 bases). Trimming cost V 7 bases and J 1 base, with 14 bases left between them. The CDR3 contains 15 residues. Germline V lookup: CDR1 MDHEN, CDR2 SYDVKM. CDR3 DNA: TGTGCCAGCACTCCTCCCAGGGCATCCTACAATGAGCAGTTCTTC. Its protein product is CASTPPRASYNEQFF.

This clonotype was seen once. The CDR3 carries no conserved terminal phenylalanine or tryptophan, so it likely arises from a read error. The chain uses TRBV12-3 or TRBV12-4 and TRBJ1-4; 7 nucleotides agree with TRBD1. The CDR3 is made up of 13 amino acids. Trimming removed 6 bases from V and 11 bases from J; junction bases left unmatched: 9. The CDR3 DNA follows: TGTGCCAGCAGCTTACCAGGGGGGAGGAAACTGTTTTTG. Translation gives CASSLPGGRKLFL.

This clonotype has ten or more counts. The chain links TRBV7-2 to TRBJ2-5; D remains ambiguous. Between the trimmed V and J ends, which lost 1 base and 5 bases, there was a span of 11 bases. Germline values: CDR1 SGHTA, CDR2 FQGNSA. CDR3 length: 14 residues. This CDR3 reads CASSLERLVETQYF. CDR3 sequence (DNA): TGTGCCAGCAGCTTAGAGAGGCTAGTTGAGACCCAGTACTTC. The complete variable domain, with remaining parts taken from reference TRBV7-2 and TRBJ2-5, reads GAGVSQSPSNKVTEKGKDVELRCDPISGHTALYWYRQSLGQGLEFLIYFQGNSAPDKSGLPSDRFSAERTGGSVSTLTIQRTQQEDSAVYLCASSLERLVETQYFGPGTRLLVL.

The V gene is TRBV2, the J gene TRBJ1-2; tentatively, D is TRBD1 (5 bases). The CDR3 is made up of 13 amino acids. CDR1 SNHLY and CDR2 FYNNEI come from the germline V gene. Trimming took 7 bases from V and 8 from J, leaving 17 bases between them. CDR3 loop: CASTPGISPGYTF. The CDR3 region has the DNA TGTGCCAGCACGCCAGGGATCTCCCCGGGCTACACCTTC.

There are a few counts of this clonotype. The chain links TRBV5-6 to TRBJ2-7; 10 bases line up with TRBD2. V lost 1 base and J lost 6; bases outside the gene matches: 4. The CDR3 totals 14 residues. Germline-derived CDR1 and CDR2 are SGHDT and YYEEEE. This CDR3 reads CASSLLAGVREQYF. The CDR3 DNA follows: TGTGCCAGCAGCTTGCTAGCGGGGGTCCGCGAGCAGTACTTC. The full variable domain, in which reference TRBV5-6 and TRBJ2-7 provide the parts outside the CDR3, is DAGVTQSPTHLIKTRGQQVTLRCSPKSGHDTVSWYQQALGQGPQFIFQYYEEEERQRGNFPDRFSGHQFPNYSSELNVNALLLGDSALYLCASSLLAGVREQYFGPGTRLTVT.

Comments on this clonotype: The conserved phenylalanine or tryptophan is not found at the CDR3 terminus, so this likely reflects a read error. This chain links TRBV6-1 with TRBJ1-2, with D unclear. CDR1 MNHNS and CDR2 SASEGT come from the germline V gene. The CDR3 contains 14 residues. V lost 3 bases and J lost 4, with 12 bases in between. This CDR3 reads CASSELKAGYGYTL. CDR3 nucleotide sequence: TGTGCCAGCAGTGAGCTAAAGGCGGGCTATGGCTACACCCTC.

This chain links TRBV18 with TRBJ1-2, with D tentatively TRBD1 (5 bases). Germline V gene sequence: CDR1 KGHSH, CDR2 LQKENI. The ends were cut back, 2 bases at V and 4 bases at J, with 14 bases in the middle. There are 15 residues in the CDR3. This chain's CDR3 is CASSPAGPTFYGYTF. The CDR3 coding sequence is TGTGCCAGCTCACCAGCAGGGCCGACCTTCTATGGCTACACCTTC.

This clonotype was counted at least ten times. V gene TRBV7-8 combines with J gene TRBJ2-1; 9 bases are a match to TRBD1. The germline gives CDR1 SGHVS, CDR2 FQNEAQ. The CDR3 extends over 13 amino acids. Trimming removed 4 bases from V and 11 bases from J; junction bases left unmatched: 6. CDR3 sequence: CASSSDRGNQQFF. CDR3 in DNA: TGTGCCAGCAGCTCCGACAGGGGGAACCAGCAGTTCTTC.

This clonotype has at least ten counts. CDR3 protein: CASSLAKGLRRNEQFF. CDR3 nucleotide sequence: TGTGCCAGCAGCTTAGCGAAGGGGCTAAGGCGGAATGAGCAGTTCTTC. The chain employs TRBV7-2 and TRBJ2-1; maybe TRBD1 (5 bases). V was clipped by 0 bases and J by 7 bases, with 16 bases between them. Germline loops: CDR1 SGHTA, CDR2 FQGNSA. The length of the CDR3 is 16 residues.

The V and J genes are TRBV7-2 and TRBJ2-7; tentatively, D is TRBD2 (6 bases). Germline V gene lookup returns CDR1 SGHTA and CDR2 FQGNSA. The V gene lost 9 bases and the J gene lost 12 bases, with 24 bases spanning the gap. This CDR3 is 13 amino acids long. The CDR3 loop reads CARSRGISYDPYF. The DNA for the CDR3 is TGTGCCAGGAGCCGGGGGATCTCCTACGATCCGTACTTC.

About this clonotype itself: One end of the junction fails to match germline, which may point to a read error. The chain is built from TRBV6-2 or TRBV6-3 and TRBJ1-5; D remains unclear. The germline V gene has CDR1 MNHEY and CDR2 SVGEGT. This CDR3 is 18 amino acids long. CDR3 region: CASSSPPDSVGSNQPQHF. The CDR3 nucleotides read TGCGCCAGCAGTTCCCCCCCGGATTCAGTCGGTAGCAATCAGCCCCAGCATTTT.

This clonotype has ten or more counts. The chain joins TRBV7-8 to TRBJ2-3; 10 bases line up with TRBD2. The V gene's germline CDR1 is SGHVS and CDR2 FQNEAQ. The junction had 7 bases not matched to a gene; V was cut back by 2 bases and J by 5 bases. The length of the CDR3 is 16 residues. CDR3 loop: CASSLRAGGPVDTQYF. DNA of the CDR3: TGTGCCAGCAGCTTAAGAGCGGGGGGGCCGGTAGATACGCAGTATTTT.

The genes are TRBV4-3 and TRBJ2-5; 10 bases line up with TRBD2. This CDR3 has 15 residues. Germline V CDR1 and CDR2: LGHNA, YSLEER. V was clipped by 3 bases and J by 5 bases; unmatched bases: 6. The CDR3 DNA reads as TGCGCCAGCAGCCAGTTTAGCGGGGGGCCCGAGACCCAGTACTTC. This encodes CASSQFSGGPETQYF.

The V call is TRBV3-1, the J call TRBJ2-5, with a weak D call TRBD2 (5 bases). Germline assignment: CDR1 LGHDT and CDR2 YNNKEL (reference sequence). There are 17 residues in the CDR3. V dropped 0 bases and J dropped 2 bases, with 16 bases sitting between them. The CDR3 DNA sequence: TGTGCCAGCAGCCAAGATGCCAGCGGCCCACGACAAGAGACCCAGTACTTC. Protein product: CASSQDASGPRQETQYF.

The chain uses TRBV7-8 and TRBJ2-1; the D is unclear. This CDR3 has 18 residues. Trimming stripped 3 bases from V and 5 bases from J, with 23 bases between. Germline V CDR1 and CDR2: SGHVS, FQNEAQ. CDR3 DNA: TGTGCCAGCAGCTTTTCATACTTAGTGGCGCAAGGAAACAATGAGCAGTTCTTC. Translation: CASSFSYLVAQGNNEQFF.

This chain links TRBV19 with TRBJ2-7; perhaps TRBD1 as D (5 bases). Trimming left V 3 bases short and J 2 bases short, with 8 bases between. This CDR3 contains 13 residues. CDR1 is LNHDA and CDR2 is SQIVND in the germline V gene (reference sequence). CDR3 amino acids: CASSMDTAYEQYF. In DNA, the CDR3 is TGTGCCAGTAGTATGGACACAGCCTACGAGCAGTACTTC.

On this clonotype: An end of the junction does not agree with germline; a read error may underlie this. The gene calls are TRBV11-2 and TRBJ2-1; 10 nucleotides agree with TRBD1. The CDR3 is made up of 18 amino acids. Germline loops: CDR1 SGHAT, CDR2 FQNNGV. The CDR3 DNA is TGTGCCAGCAGCCCCTCCCGCCCGGGACAGGGGAGAAGCAATGATCAGTTCTTC. It codes for CASSPSRPGQGRSNDQFF. The complete variable domain, with remaining parts taken from reference TRBV11-2 and TRBJ2-1, reads EAGVAQSPRYKIIEKRQSVAFWCNPISGHATLYWYQQILGQGPKLLIQFQNNGVVDDSQLPKDRFSAERLKGVDSTLKIQPAKLEDSAVYLCASSPSRPGQGRSNDQFFGPGTRLTVL.

This chain connects TRBV28 to TRBJ1-2; 9 positions match TRBD1. CDR3 length: 12 residues. Germline lookup yields CDR1 MDHEN and CDR2 SYDVKM. The DNA of the CDR3 is TGTGCGAGTAAGACAGGGGGACATGGCTACACCTTC. Translation: CASKTGGHGYTF.

This clonotype is a singleton in its sample. The chain joins TRBV20-1 to TRBJ2-2, with a possible D match to TRBD2 (5 bases). The CDR3 has 16 amino acids. Trimming pared 5 bases from V and 1 base from J, leaving 17 bases between. The V gene's germline CDR1 is DFQATT and CDR2 SNEGSKA (reference sequence). CDR3 amino acids: CSADMISGVNTGELFF. The CDR3 nucleotides read TGCAGTGCTGACATGATCAGCGGTGTGAACACCGGGGAGCTGTTTTTT.

V gene TRBV7-4 combines with J gene TRBJ2-5; unclear D gene. Per germline, CDR1 SGHVT and CDR2 SQSDAQ. The CDR3 covers 14 residues. Trimming pared 1 base from V and 2 bases from J, leaving 8 bases between. In nucleotides, the CDR3 is TGTGCCAGCAGCTTAGAGGTCAGACAAGAGACCCAGTACTTC. Its translation: CASSLEVRQETQYF.